The 26 T cell receptor beta chains listed next were all sequenced from one sample in a study of neurological immune-mediated disorders. TCRdb ran MiXCR on the 5' RACE reads and lists one entry per CDR3 protein. The data hold 35,000 to 50,000 distinct CDR3 sequences, with 13% to 15% observed a single time. The sequenced sample was CD4+ T cells from blood. These receptors were taken from a woman aged 60-75 years with HTLV-1-associated myelopathy (HAM/TSP).

In this sample, this clonotype turned up many times. This chain links TRBV19 with TRBJ1-2, with D unresolved. V was clipped by 2 bases and J by 4 bases, with 8 bases between them. The CDR3 runs to 13 residues. Germline CDR1 and CDR2: LNHDA and SQIVND (reference sequence). This chain's CDR3 is CASSIQNSYGYTF. The CDR3 coding sequence is TGTGCCAGTAGTATACAGAACAGCTATGGCTACACCTTC.

Many counts were recorded for this clonotype. CDR3 sequence reads: CSAPRVGGGGYTF. The DNA of the CDR3 is TGCAGTGCCCCAAGGGTCGGCGGGGGCGGCTACACCTTC. The chain carries TRBV20-1 and TRBJ1-2, with D possibly TRBD1 on 6 matching bases. Germline-derived CDR1 and CDR2 are DFQATT and SNEGSKA (reference sequence). CDR3 length: 13 residues. V was cut by 6 bases and J by 8 bases, with 19 bases left in between.

The V call is TRBV11-3, the J call TRBJ2-2; 7 bases align to TRBD1. The CDR3 totals 16 residues. Trimming cost V 5 bases and J 1 base; bases outside gene matches: 7. Germline V gives CDR1 SGHNT, CDR2 YENEEA. The CDR3 is CASSAFTGENTGELFF. The CDR3 nucleotides are TGTGCCAGCAGCGCGTTTACAGGGGAGAACACCGGGGAGCTGTTTTTT.

In this sample, this clonotype turned up many times. V is TRBV12-3 or TRBV12-4 and J is TRBJ1-2; D possibly corresponds to TRBD1 (6 bases). The V gene lost 3 bases and the J gene lost 4 bases, with 24 bases spanning the gap. The CDR3 consists of 18 residues. The CDR3 spells CASSFLERTALRRYGYTF. The CDR3 DNA reads as TGTGCCAGCAGTTTTCTCGAAAGGACAGCCTTACGACGCTATGGCTACACCTTC.

This clonotype was detected many times. The chain combines TRBV5-1 with TRBJ1-1; 8 bases are a match to TRBD1. The V segment lost 0 bases and the J segment 5 bases; nucleotides outside the gene matches: 3. This CDR3 region has 14 residues. Germline V gene sequence: CDR1 SGHRS, CDR2 YFSETQ. The CDR3 loop is CASSLGQGRTEAFF. CDR3 DNA sequence: TGCGCCAGCAGCTTGGGACAGGGGAGGACTGAAGCTTTCTTT. The entire variable domain, with the rest obtained from reference TRBV5-1 and TRBJ1-1, is as follows: KAGVTQTPRYLIKTRGQQVTLSCSPISGHRSVSWYQQTPGQGLQFLFEYFSETQRNKGNFPGRFSGRQFSNSRSEMNVSTLELGDSALYLCASSLGQGRTEAFFGQGTRLTVV.

The table lists this clonotype with many counts. The V call is TRBV6-1, the J call TRBJ1-5, with 7 bases aligning to TRBD1. Per germline, CDR1 MNHNS and CDR2 SASEGT. V dropped 4 bases and J dropped 4; count of bases not matched to a gene: 7. This CDR3 is 15 amino acids long. This CDR3 is CASSAAPGQNQPQHF. The CDR3 coding sequence is TGTGCCAGCAGTGCTGCTCCGGGACAGAATCAGCCCCAGCATTTT.

J is TRBJ1-5 and V is TRBV29-1, with 9 bases matching TRBD1. Germline CDR1 reads SQVTM; CDR2 reads ANQGSEA. This CDR3 has 13 amino acids. The CDR3 protein is CTLTGGSGQPQHF. CDR3 nucleotide sequence: TGCACCCTGACAGGGGGGTCAGGTCAGCCCCAGCATTTT.

In this sample, this clonotype turned up many times. V and J are TRBV10-3 and TRBJ2-2; maybe TRBD1 (5 bases). CDR1 and CDR2 from the germline V gene are ENHRY and SYGVKD. The CDR3 loop spans 16 amino acids. Trimming shortened V by 0 bases and J by 5 bases, and 13 bases separated the two germline ends. The CDR3 is CAISESGAGRTGELFF. The CDR3 DNA is TGTGCCATCAGTGAGTCCGGCGCAGGGCGGACCGGGGAGCTGTTTTTT.

The sample holds many counts of this clonotype. J is TRBJ1-2 and V is TRBV20-1; the D gene is possibly TRBD1 (6 bases). Between the trimmed V and J ends, which lost 5 bases and 2 bases, there was a span of 9 bases. The CDR3 covers 12 residues. Per germline, CDR1 DFQATT and CDR2 SNEGSKA (reference sequence). CDR3 coding DNA: TGCAGTGCTGGAAGGGGGAACTATGGCTACACCTTC. Its translation: CSAGRGNYGYTF.

This clonotype has a count of ten or more. The chain is built from TRBV6-5 and TRBJ1-2, with D uncertain. The ends were cut back, 6 bases at V and 2 bases at J, with 10 bases in the middle. The CDR3 extends over 13 amino acids. Germline CDR1 is MNHEY and CDR2 is SVGAGI. CDR3 coding DNA: TGTGCCAGCAGCAACGGGAACAACTATGGCTACACCTTC. This codes for CASSNGNNYGYTF.

This clonotype was seen ten or more times. This chain connects TRBV10-3 to TRBJ1-1; TRBD1 might be the D (6 bases). The CDR3 spans 13 residues. Looked up from germline, CDR1 is ENHRY and CDR2 is SYGVKD. The V gene lost 4 bases and the J gene lost 5 bases, with 11 bases spanning the gap. The DNA of the CDR3 is TGTGCCATCAGTGCGATAGACAGGACTGAAGCTTTCTTT. Residues: CAISAIDRTEAFF.

This clonotype was recorded at least ten times. In DNA, the CDR3 is TGTGCCAGCAGTTACCTGGCGGGGGGCGGGACAGATACGCAGTATTTT. Translating it yields CASSYLAGGGTDTQYF. V and J are TRBV6-6 and TRBJ2-3, with TRBD2 identical over 8 bases. V lost 2 bases, J lost 3 bases, and 7 bases stayed unmatched. The CDR3 length is 16 residues. CDR1 is MNHNY, CDR2 SVGAGI, per germline (reference sequence).

This clonotype showed up many times. The rearrangement links TRBV6-5 to TRBJ1-2, with 8 bases that match TRBD1. Germline lookup yields CDR1 MNHEY and CDR2 SVGAGI. Trimming cost V 0 bases and J 8 bases; bases outside gene matches: 11. This CDR3 region has 16 residues. Written as DNA, the CDR3 is TGTGCCAGCAGTTACTCGAGGAGTCGGACAGGGTACGGCTACACCTTC. Amino acid sequence: CASSYSRSRTGYGYTF.

The rearrangement joins TRBV18 to TRBJ2-2; D is ambiguous. The germline V gene has CDR1 KGHSH and CDR2 LQKENI. This CDR3 is built from 16 residues. Between the trimmed V and J ends, which lost 2 bases and 1 base, there was a span of 11 bases. The CDR3 spells CASSPCLTMNTGELFF. The CDR3 DNA reads TGTGCCAGCTCACCATGTTTGACGATGAACACCGGGGAGCTGTTTTTT.

For this clonotype: Relative to the germline gene, one junction end is altered; a read error may explain this. The chain links TRBV6-5 to TRBJ1-1; D ambiguous. CDR3 length equals 13 residues. CDR1 and CDR2 (germline): MNHEY, SVGAGI. The CDR3 DNA sequence: TGTGCCAGCAGTAAAGGACGGGGAACTGAAGATTTCTTT. Amino acid sequence: CASSKGRGTEDFF.

In this sample, this clonotype turned up many times. The CDR3 protein is CASSRVGGGRPDTQYF. CDR3 sequence (DNA): TGTGCCAGCAGCCGAGTCGGGGGGGGCCGGCCAGATACGCAGTATTTT. The genes are TRBV9 and TRBJ2-3, with TRBD2 matching over 8 bases. Germline lookup yields CDR1 SGDLS and CDR2 YYNGEE. V trimming: 4 bases; J trimming: 4 bases; junction bases outside the gene matches: 11. The CDR3 covers 16 residues.

This clonotype was recorded many times. This chain links TRBV5-6 with TRBJ1-2; 7 bases match TRBD1. After removal of 3 bases from V and 6 bases from J, the junction contained 5 bases not matched to a gene. From germline, CDR1 is SGHDT and CDR2 YYEEEE. The CDR3 sequence is 13 residues long. CDR3 region: CASSSQGGDGYTF. For the CDR3, the DNA is TGTGCCAGCAGCTCCCAGGGGGGTGATGGCTACACCTTC. The full variable domain, rest sourced from reference TRBV5-6 and TRBJ1-2, is DAGVTQSPTHLIKTRGQQVTLRCSPKSGHDTVSWYQQALGQGPQFIFQYYEEEERQRGNFPDRFSGHQFPNYSSELNVNALLLGDSALYLCASSSQGGDGYTFGSGTRLTVV.

Ten or more counts support this clonotype. J is TRBJ2-1 and V is TRBV2, with TRBD2 matching 16 bases. With 1 base clipped from V and 8 bases from J, the junction kept 23 bases outside the gene matches. Germline lookup yields CDR1 SNHLY and CDR2 FYNNEI. The CDR3 sequence is 23 residues long. The CDR3 coding sequence is TGTGCCAGCAGTGAAGACCCCCCGACACCGGGACTAGCGGGGGGGCCGGTAACAGATGAGCAGTTCTTC. This encodes CASSEDPPTPGLAGGPVTDEQFF.

This clonotype was seen many times. The CDR3 is CASIGGHNTGELFF. CDR3 in DNA: TGTGCCAGCATAGGGGGACATAACACCGGGGAGCTGTTTTTT. The V gene is TRBV12-3 or TRBV12-4, the J gene TRBJ2-2; tentative D call: TRBD1 (6 bases). V lost 7 bases and J 2 bases, leaving 11 bases between the germline ends. The CDR3 is 14 amino acids.

This clonotype has a count of ten or more. The chain couples TRBV2 to TRBJ1-6, with D possibly TRBD1 on 5 matching bases. The CDR3 is 17 residues long. Trimming removed 1 base from V and 7 bases from J, with 17 bases in between. In germline, CDR1 is SNHLY, CDR2 FYNNEI. Here the CDR3 reads CASSEEGHQIGNSPLHF. CDR3 sequence (DNA): TGTGCCAGCAGTGAAGAAGGACACCAGATTGGGAATTCACCCCTCCACTTT.

This clonotype was observed at least ten times. The CDR3 sequence: CASSQHGQGRRTGELFF. Written as DNA, the CDR3 is TGCGCCAGCAGCCAACATGGACAGGGGCGGAGGACCGGGGAGCTGTTTTTT. This rearrangement joins TRBV4-1 to TRBJ2-2; 9 bases fit TRBD1. The CDR3 extends over 17 amino acids. Trimming took 2 bases from V and 5 from J; bases not matched to a gene: 9. Germline values: CDR1 MGHRA, CDR2 YSYEKL.

This clonotype was recorded at least ten times. The rearrangement uses TRBV4-1 and TRBJ1-2; 7 nucleotides match TRBD1. This CDR3 has 15 amino acids. Trimming removed 1 base from V and 6 bases from J; junction bases left unmatched: 8. Germline V gene sequence: CDR1 MGHRA, CDR2 YSYEKL. In DNA, the CDR3 is TGCGCCAGCAGCCAAGTGGGACAGAAAAGAGATGGCTACACCTTC. Translated, it gives CASSQVGQKRDGYTF.

At least ten counts were recorded for this clonotype. The chain employs TRBV6-5 and TRBJ2-2, with D hard to call. The CDR3 totals 14 residues. CDR1 and CDR2 from the germline V gene are MNHEY and SVGAGI. The germline V and J ends were trimmed by 6 bases and 4 bases, with 12 bases remaining between them. CDR3 in amino acids: CASRPPDGTGELFF. The CDR3 bases are TGTGCCAGCAGACCCCCGGACGGCACCGGGGAGCTGTTTTTT.

This clonotype was counted many times. The rearrangement uses TRBV11-3 and TRBJ2-2; 7 bases match TRBD1. Trimming took 3 bases from V and 0 from J; bases not matched to a gene: 1. CDR3 length: 15 amino acids. Germline CDR1 and CDR2: SGHNT and YENEEA. CDR3: CASSLTGTNTGELFF. The CDR3 nucleotides read TGTGCCAGCAGCTTGACAGGGACGAACACCGGGGAGCTGTTTTTT.

This clonotype was detected many times. The CDR3 region is CSARGGQGTYEQYF. The CDR3 nucleotides are TGCAGTGCTCGAGGGGGACAGGGGACCTACGAGCAGTACTTC. This sequence joins TRBV20-1 and TRBJ2-7; 10 nucleotides match TRBD1. This CDR3 region has 14 residues. V trimming: 5 bases; J trimming: 2 bases; junction bases outside the gene matches: 6. CDR1 and CDR2 (germline): DFQATT, SNEGSKA (reference sequence).

This clonotype was recorded at least ten times. The V call is TRBV7-8, the J call TRBJ2-4, with TRBD2 as a possible D gene (6 bases). From germline, CDR1 is SGHVS and CDR2 FQNEAQ. Trimming removed 4 bases from V and 3 bases from J, with 16 bases in between. The CDR3 has 16 amino acids. CDR3 amino acids: CASSSMDYFDKNIQYF. CDR3 DNA sequence: TGTGCCAGCAGCTCCATGGACTATTTTGACAAAAACATTCAGTACTTC.